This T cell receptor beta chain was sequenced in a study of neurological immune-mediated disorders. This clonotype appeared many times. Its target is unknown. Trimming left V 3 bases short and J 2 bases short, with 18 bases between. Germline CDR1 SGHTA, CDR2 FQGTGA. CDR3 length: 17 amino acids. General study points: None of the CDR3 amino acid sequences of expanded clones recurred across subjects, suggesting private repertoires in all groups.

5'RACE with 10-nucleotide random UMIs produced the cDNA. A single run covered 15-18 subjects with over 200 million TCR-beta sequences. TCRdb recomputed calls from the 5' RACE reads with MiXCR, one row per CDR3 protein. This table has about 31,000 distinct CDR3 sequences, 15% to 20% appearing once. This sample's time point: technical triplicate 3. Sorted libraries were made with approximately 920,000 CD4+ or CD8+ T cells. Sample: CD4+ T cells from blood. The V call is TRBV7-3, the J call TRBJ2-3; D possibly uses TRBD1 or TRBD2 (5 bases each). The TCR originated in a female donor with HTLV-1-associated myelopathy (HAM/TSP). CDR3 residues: CASSLGRAGTFTDTQYF. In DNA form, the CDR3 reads TGTGCCAGCAGCTTGGGTCGGGCAGGGACCTTCACAGATACGCAGTATTTT.